This TCR beta chain was found in a study of T cells after yellow fever vaccination. Study details: Low-cell-number fractions were prepared with SMART-Seq v4 Ultra Low Input.

This clonotype was observed a handful of times. Its matching antigen is unknown. Overall study findings and caveats: Reappearing after the booster were most of the clones from primary vaccination (less than 98% CD4, approximately 89% CD8).

For TCR, cDNA came from 5'RACE template switching, which added a universal primer site and UMIs. TCRdb processed the 5' RACE reads anew with MiXCR; each CDR3 protein has one entry. The table records hundreds of thousands of distinct CDR3 sequences, approximately 10% of them present only once. The V gene's germline CDR1 is SGHRS and CDR2 YFSETQ. The CDR3 is made up of 15 amino acids. Trimming took off 3 bases at V and 6 bases at J, with 16 bases between the two ends. The receptor was isolated from a man between 18 and 35 years old who received the YFV17D yellow fever vaccine. The chain employs TRBV5-1 and TRBJ2-1; either TRBD1 or TRBD2 may fit D (5 bases each). The starting material was CD4+ T cells sorted from PBMCs, obtained 5 days after the yellow fever booster vaccination. The CDR3 region is CASSSRGDGTNEQFF. As DNA, the CDR3 is TGCGCCAGCAGCTCCCGAGGGGACGGGACCAATGAGCAGTTCTTC.